This TCR beta chain was observed in a study of tumour-infiltrating T cells in Burkitt lymphoma (dated by TCRdb to 2018 to 2020). Turning to the overall study: TCR repertoire data were correlated with clinical outcome; productive clonality predicted overall and progression-free survival, independent of established prognosticators including age at diagnosis.

CDR1 and CDR2, per the germline V gene, are SGHDT and YYEEEE. V loses 4 bases of germline sequence and J loses 5 bases, and the interval between the two ends is 13 bases. The cysteine opens and the phenylalanine closes a CDR3 of 13 amino acids. The read is trimmed to its CDR3 DNA, 39 bases read in frame from base 1. Concerning this clone: Its recognized antigen is unknown. No per-base quality is available; no much larger clone lies one base away.

Libraries came from the immunoSEQ multiplex PCR assay. TCRdb's version of the immuneACCESS table is confined to in-frame rearrangements and falls short of the full clone set. An unresolved V gene accounts for under half of the shortfall where checked; the remainder is of unknown origin. The sample table lists thousands of clones, over 75% of them with a count of one. The ten largest clones capture approximately 7% of the sample. The clonotype originates from a human donor with diffuse large B-cell lymphoma. Specimen: tumor tissue. The chain is assembled from TRBV5-6 and TRBJ2-7, with a weak D call of TRBD1 (5 bases match). The CDR3 region reads CASSLTRAHEQYF. In nucleotide form, the sequence is TGTGCCAGCAGCCTTACCAGGGCACACGAGCAGTACTTC. Extended through the reference TRBV5-6 and TRBJ2-7 proteins, this CDR3 yields the full variable domain: DAGVTQSPTHLIKTRGQQVTLRCSPKSGHDTVSWYQQALGQGPQFIFQYYEEEERQRGNFPDRFSGHQFPNYSSELNVNALLLGDSALYLCASSLTRAHEQYFGPGTRLTVT.